The 25 T cell receptor beta chains below come from one sample, sequenced in a study of cytomegalovirus exposure and HLA in healthy donors. Vbeta (60) and Jbeta (13) primers were used in the PCR. Method: immunoSEQ multiplex PCR; TCRdb's copy keeps in-frame clones and lacks some. The repertoire consists of 150,000 to 200,000 clones, with 80% to 85% occurring once and the leading ten covering over 1.5%. The specimen was PBMCs. All receptors derive from a man aged 50-60 years in good health and CMV-seronegative.

This clone has just one count. The junction differs from germline at one of its ends, possibly a read error. The genes are TRBV7-7 and TRBJ2-3; weak D call: TRBD2 (6 bases). There are 14 residues in the CDR3. The V gene's germline CDR1 is SSHAT and CDR2 FNYEAQ (reference sequence). Written as DNA, the CDR3 is TGTGCTAGCAGCCGGGGGTGGGGCACAGATACGCAGTATTTT. Translated: CASSRGWGTDTQYF. Filled out from reference TRBV7-7 and TRBJ2-3, the complete variable domain reads GAGVSQSPRYKVTKRGQDVTLRCDPISSHATLYWYQQALGQGPEFLTYFNYEAQPDKSGLPSDRFSAERPEGSISTLTIQRTEQRDSAMYRCASSRGWGTDTQYFGPGTRLTVL.

The gene calls are TRBV7-6 and TRBJ1-1; a possible D gene is TRBD1 (5 bases). V was trimmed by 0 bases and J by 1 base, leaving 6 bases between them. CDR1 is SGHVS, CDR2 FNYEAQ, per germline. CDR3 length equals 14 residues. As DNA, the CDR3 is TGTGCCAGCAGCTTAGCGCAGGGGAACACTGAAGCTTTCTTT. It yields the protein CASSLAQGNTEAFF.

The chain employs TRBV7-9 and TRBJ1-5, with 11 bases that match TRBD1. There are 17 residues in the CDR3. Germline loops: CDR1 SEHNR, CDR2 FQNEAQ (reference sequence). Losses at the gene ends were 0 bases for V and 4 bases for J; bases not matched to a gene: 5. The CDR3 sequence is CASSLALGTGGNQPQHF. The CDR3 bases are TGTGCCAGCAGCTTAGCGCTGGGGACAGGGGGGAATCAGCCCCAGCATTTT. The whole variable domain, remainder taken from reference TRBV7-9 and TRBJ1-5, is DTGVSQNPRHKITKRGQNVTFRCDPISEHNRLYWYRQTLGQGPEFLTYFQNEAQLEKSRLLSDRFSAERPKGSFSTLEIQRTEQGDSAMYLCASSLALGTGGNQPQHFGDGTRLSIL.

The rearrangement joins TRBV5-1 to TRBJ2-5; 7 positions agree with TRBD2. The CDR3 covers 13 residues. The germline V gene encodes CDR1 SGHRS and CDR2 YFSETQ. The V segment lost 4 bases and the J segment 3 bases; nucleotides outside the gene matches: 3. The CDR3 bases are TGCGCCAGCAGCGTTACTAGCGAAGAGACCCAGTACTTC. Its translation is CASSVTSEETQYF.

The chain couples TRBV4-2 to TRBJ1-2, with a possible D match to TRBD1 (5 bases). There are 13 residues in the CDR3. Germline CDR1 is LGHNA and CDR2 is YNFKEQ. V dropped 3 bases and J dropped 5 bases, with 10 bases sitting between them. CDR3 sequence (DNA): TGTGCCAGCAGCCAGTCACAGGCGTATGGCTACACCTTC. Its translation is CASSQSQAYGYTF.

The genes are TRBV5-1 and TRBJ2-3; 8 nucleotides align to TRBD2. With V trimmed by 4 bases and J by 0 bases, 10 bases remained unmatched. CDR3 length: 17 amino acids. Per the germline V gene, CDR1 is SGHRS and CDR2 is YFSETQ. CDR3 protein: CASSVGSGAASTDTQYF. The CDR3 nucleotides are TGCGCCAGCAGCGTAGGTAGCGGGGCCGCTAGCACAGATACGCAGTATTTT.

V usage is TRBV15 and J usage is TRBJ1-5, with 9 bases matching TRBD1. Germline V gene sequence: CDR1 LNHNV, CDR2 YYDKDF (reference sequence). The ends lost 3 bases at V and 2 bases at J; junction bases unmatched: 11. The CDR3 loop spans 18 amino acids. CDR3 DNA: TGTGCCACCAGCAGTACGGGACAGGGTGCCATAGGCAATCAGCCCCAGCATTTT. This translates into CATSSTGQGAIGNQPQHF.

The chain uses TRBV13 and TRBJ1-2, with 9 bases fitting TRBD1. This CDR3 is 17 amino acids long. Looked up from germline, CDR1 is PRHDT and CDR2 is FYEKMQ (reference sequence). With 5 bases clipped from V and 11 bases from J, the junction kept 21 bases outside the gene matches. CDR3 loop: CASSTRTGVGRTMGYTF. CDR3 in DNA: TGTGCCAGCAGCACCCGGACAGGGGTCGGCAGGACTATGGGTTACACCTTC.

This chain joins TRBV29-1 and TRBJ1-4; TRBD1 is a possible D gene (5 bases). V was shortened by 2 bases and J by 7 bases, with 14 bases between the two germline ends. CDR1 and CDR2 (germline): SQVTM, ANQGSEA. CDR3 length: 14 amino acids. The CDR3 DNA reads as TGCAGCGTTGAAAGGACCCAGGGCCGTGAAAAACTGTTTTTT. Amino acids: CSVERTQGREKLFF. Variable domain in full (rest from reference TRBV29-1 and TRBJ1-4): SAVISQKPSRDICQRGTSLTIQCQVDSQVTMMFWYRQQPGQSLTLIATANQGSEATYESGFVIDKFPISRPNLTFSTLTVSNMSPEDSSIYLCSVERTQGREKLFFGSGTQLSVL.

This sequence joins TRBV6-1 and TRBJ2-5; 14 bases are a match to TRBD2. Trimming at V came to 6 bases and at J to 4 bases, leaving 1 base not matched to a gene. The CDR3 spans 14 residues. Germline V gene lookup returns CDR1 MNHNS and CDR2 SASEGT. The CDR3 region is CASRTSGGGETQYF. The CDR3 DNA sequence: TGTGCCAGCAGGACTAGCGGGGGGGGAGAGACCCAGTACTTC.

This chain uses TRBV19 with TRBJ2-5, with 10 bases aligning to TRBD2. V was clipped by 6 bases and J by 0 bases; unmatched bases: 16. Looked up from germline, CDR1 is LNHDA and CDR2 is SQIVND (reference sequence). The CDR3 spans 19 residues. In nucleotides, the CDR3 is TGTGCCAGTAGCATCTGGGGGCTAGCGGGGGATCCATACCAAGAGACCCAGTACTTC. Protein product: CASSIWGLAGDPYQETQYF. Complete variable domain (other parts from reference TRBV19 and TRBJ2-5): DGGITQSPKYLFRKEGQNVTLSCEQNLNHDAMYWYRQDPGQGLRLIYYSQIVNDFQKGDIAEGYSVSREKKESFPLTVTSAQKNPTAFYLCASSIWGLAGDPYQETQYFGPGTRLLVL.

The rearrangement uses TRBV11-1 and TRBJ2-2; TRBD2 is a possible D gene (5 bases). Trimming shortened V by 3 bases and J by 0 bases, and 8 bases separated the two germline ends. This CDR3 region has 15 residues. From germline, CDR1 is SGHAT and CDR2 FQDESV (reference sequence). The CDR3 loop reads CASSFRLSNTGELFF. CDR3 DNA: TGTGCCAGCAGCTTCCGACTATCGAACACCGGGGAGCTGTTTTTT.

CDR3 DNA: TGTGCCAGCAGTGAAAGTGGGACAGGGGGCACCGGGGAGCTGTTTTTT. As protein: CASSESGTGGTGELFF. This chain uses TRBV6-1 with TRBJ2-2; 11 bases match TRBD1. Losses at the gene ends were 2 bases for V and 4 bases for J; bases not matched to a gene: 3. Germline V CDR1 and CDR2: MNHNS, SASEGT. The CDR3 loop spans 16 amino acids.

This clone was seen a few times. The chain joins TRBV20-1 to TRBJ1-1; the match to TRBD1 covers 7 bases. Germline lookup yields CDR1 DFQATT and CDR2 SNEGSKA (reference sequence). The CDR3 contains 11 residues. Trimming cost V 3 bases and J 8 bases; bases outside gene matches: 3. The CDR3 sequence: CSASLTGEAFF. For the CDR3, the DNA is TGCAGTGCTAGTTTGACAGGGGAAGCTTTCTTT.

This chain uses TRBV6-6 with TRBJ2-1; 14 bases align to TRBD2. V lost 6 bases to trimming and J lost 7 bases; unmatched junction nucleotides: 8. This CDR3 is 16 amino acids long. Germline V gives CDR1 MNHNY, CDR2 SVGAGI (reference sequence). The CDR3 DNA reads as TGTGCCAGCAGCCAAAGACTAGCGGGAGGGGGAAATGAGCAGTTCTTC. Amino acid sequence: CASSQRLAGGGNEQFF.

The rearrangement uses TRBV7-8 and TRBJ2-2; 7 positions agree with TRBD1. The trim removed 4 bases at V and 6 bases at J, leaving 5 bases unmatched. From germline, CDR1 is SGHVS and CDR2 FQNEAQ. CDR3 length: 14 residues. CDR3 in amino acids: CASSSTGAPGELFF. CDR3 coding DNA: TGTGCCAGCAGCTCTACAGGGGCTCCCGGGGAGCTGTTTTTT.

The V gene is TRBV29-1, the J gene TRBJ2-1, with D tentatively TRBD2 (5 bases). Germline-derived CDR1 and CDR2 are SQVTM and ANQGSEA. The V and J ends lost 4 bases and 4 bases respectively, with 8 bases between them. This CDR3 has 12 amino acids. Here the CDR3 reads CSVARGYNEQFF. CDR3 DNA: TGCAGCGTTGCTCGGGGTTACAATGAGCAGTTCTTC.

This chain uses TRBV7-9 with TRBJ2-1, with D possibly matching TRBD2 (6 bases). The CDR3 totals 13 residues. Trimming cost V 5 bases and J 6 bases, with 11 bases left between them. The germline CDR1 and CDR2 sequences are SEHNR and FQNEAQ (reference sequence). The CDR3 reads CASSPTSFNEQFF. The DNA for the CDR3 is TGTGCCAGCAGCCCGACTAGTTTCAATGAGCAGTTCTTC.

V gene TRBV7-2 combines with J gene TRBJ2-1; tentatively, D is TRBD2 (6 bases). The germline gives CDR1 SGHTA, CDR2 FQGNSA. V was cut by 5 bases and J by 0 bases, with 14 bases left in between. The CDR3 is made up of 16 amino acids. DNA for the CDR3: TGTGCCAGCAGCCCCGTAGCGGATAGCTCCTACAATGAGCAGTTCTTC. This gives the protein CASSPVADSSYNEQFF. The full variable domain, rest sourced from reference TRBV7-2 and TRBJ2-1, is GAGVSQSPSNKVTEKGKDVELRCDPISGHTALYWYRQSLGQGLEFLIYFQGNSAPDKSGLPSDRFSAERTGGSVSTLTIQRTQQEDSAVYLCASSPVADSSYNEQFFGPGTRLTVL.

This clone was seen only once. The same CDR3 is also encoded by other DNA sequences in this sample. This sequence joins TRBV4-1 and TRBJ1-5, with D uncertain. CDR1 is MGHRA, CDR2 YSYEKL, per germline. The CDR3 runs 15 residues. Trimming pared 1 base from V and 4 bases from J, leaving 11 bases between. The CDR3 DNA follows: TGCGCCAGCAGCCAAGTGGGAGGGCGTAATCAGCCCCAGCATTTT. Residues: CASSQVGGRNQPQHF.

V is TRBV4-3 and J is TRBJ1-2; maybe TRBD1 (6 bases). The V end lost 3 bases, the J end lost 7 bases, and 12 bases lay between the germline ends. This CDR3 region has 13 residues. The germline CDR1 and CDR2 sequences are LGHNA and YSLEER. Written as DNA, the CDR3 is TGCGCCAGCAGCCAGGCAGGGGCCGGTGGCTACACCTTC. Amino acid sequence: CASSQAGAGGYTF.

The chain links TRBV4-2 to TRBJ2-7; 11 bases map to TRBD1. The length of the CDR3 is 18 residues. Trimming at V came to 4 bases and at J to 0 bases, leaving 11 bases not matched to a gene. CDR1 and CDR2 from the germline V gene are LGHNA and YNFKEQ. The CDR3 region is CASSLKHSGTGGSYEQYF. Written as DNA, the CDR3 is TGTGCCAGCAGCCTTAAACATTCCGGGACAGGGGGCTCCTACGAGCAGTACTTC.

CDR3 bases: TGTGCCAGCAGTTACTCGGCTTTCGGGACAGGGTATGGCTACACCTTC. This gives the protein CASSYSAFGTGYGYTF. The chain couples TRBV6-5 to TRBJ1-2; the match to TRBD1 covers 9 bases. Trimming cost V 0 bases and J 5 bases; bases outside gene matches: 7. Germline V lookup: CDR1 MNHEY, CDR2 SVGAGI. This CDR3 is 16 amino acids long.

V is TRBV30 and J is TRBJ1-1, with TRBD1 as a possible D gene (6 bases). CDR1 is GTSNPN, CDR2 SVGIG, per germline (reference sequence). The CDR3 has 14 amino acids. V was shortened by 1 base and J by 4 bases, with 13 bases between the two germline ends. CDR3 sequence: CAWSDKQGRTEAFF. The CDR3 bases are TGTGCCTGGAGTGATAAACAGGGCCGCACTGAAGCTTTCTTT.

This clone has a handful of counts. The rearrangement links TRBV2 to TRBJ2-1; 9 bases match TRBD1. With 3 bases clipped from V and 9 bases from J, the junction kept 9 bases outside the gene matches. The CDR3 length is 15 residues. From germline, CDR1 is SNHLY and CDR2 FYNNEI. The CDR3 sequence: CASSDMDRGVSEQFF. The CDR3 nucleotides read TGTGCCAGCAGTGACATGGACAGGGGTGTCAGTGAGCAGTTCTTC.